This TCR beta chain was captured in a study of long-term antiretroviral therapy in people with HIV. On this clone: Its antigen is not known.

Version v3.0 of the immunoSEQ assay ran at survey level. Libraries were prepared by immunoSEQ multiplex PCR; TCRdb keeps only in-frame clonotypes and omits some of them. The repertoire holds approximately 21,000 clones, over 75% seen once, with more than 4.5% in the top ten. Broader study findings: Across all time points, the repertoire was dominated by clones that expanded before ART.

Per germline, CDR1 LNHDA and CDR2 SQIVND (reference sequence). Trimming took off 6 bases at V and 2 bases at J, with 14 bases between the two ends. There are 14 residues in the CDR3. For each donor, at least one pre-ART and at least two post-ART PBMC samples were available. There were no participants with HIV treated outside the United States. V is TRBV19 and J is TRBJ2-7; TRBD1 might be the D (5 bases). The clonotype was recovered from a middle-aged man with HIV. The sequencing used unsorted PBMCs, collected 0.3 years after starting antiretroviral therapy. The CDR3 here is CASRQSGFPYEQYF. CDR3 nucleotides: TGTGCCAGTAGACAATCAGGGTTTCCCTACGAGCAGTACTTC.